This TCR beta chain was sequenced during a study of long-term antiretroviral therapy in people with HIV. General observations from the study: All blood samples came from the years 2004 to 2017, possibly under older ART regimens.

There are 18 residues in the CDR3. Germline V gives CDR1 LNHDA, CDR2 SQIVND (reference sequence). Trimming stripped 3 bases from V and 0 bases from J, with 15 bases between. Notes on this clone: Its target is unknown.

Before they underwent DNA extraction, samples held about 1-10 million cryopreserved PBMC. The assay used was immunoSEQ (version v3.0), run at survey level. Generated by immunoSEQ multiplex PCR, the TCRdb table keeps only in-frame clones and is missing some. The sample records 45,000 to 50,000 clones, around 84% being singletons. This chain uses TRBV19 with TRBJ2-6; perhaps TRBD1 as D (6 bases). The sequence came from a woman aged 18-30 years with HIV. Sequences were derived from unsorted PBMCs, sampled 0.8 years after starting antiretroviral therapy. The DNA of the CDR3 is TGTGCCAGTAGTATTTCAGGGGCAATAACCTCTGGGGCCAACGTCCTGACTTTC. This codes for CASSISGAITSGANVLTF. The whole variable domain, remainder taken from reference TRBV19 and TRBJ2-6, is DGGITQSPKYLFRKEGQNVTLSCEQNLNHDAMYWYRQDPGQGLRLIYYSQIVNDFQKGDIAEGYSVSREKKESFPLTVTSAQKNPTAFYLCASSISGAITSGANVLTFGAGSRLTVL.